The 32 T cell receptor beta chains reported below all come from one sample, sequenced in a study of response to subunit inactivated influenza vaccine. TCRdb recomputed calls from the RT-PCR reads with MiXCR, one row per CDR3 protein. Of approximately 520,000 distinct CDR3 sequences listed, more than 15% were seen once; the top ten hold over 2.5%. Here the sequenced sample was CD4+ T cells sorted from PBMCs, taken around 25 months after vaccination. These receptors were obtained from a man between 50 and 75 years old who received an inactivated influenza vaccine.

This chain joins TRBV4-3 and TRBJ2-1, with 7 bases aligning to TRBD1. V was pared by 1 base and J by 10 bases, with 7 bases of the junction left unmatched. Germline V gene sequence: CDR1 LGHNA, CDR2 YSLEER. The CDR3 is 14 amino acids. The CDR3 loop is CASSQATGMGEQFF. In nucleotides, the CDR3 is TGCGCCAGCAGCCAAGCGACAGGGATGGGCGAGCAGTTCTTC.

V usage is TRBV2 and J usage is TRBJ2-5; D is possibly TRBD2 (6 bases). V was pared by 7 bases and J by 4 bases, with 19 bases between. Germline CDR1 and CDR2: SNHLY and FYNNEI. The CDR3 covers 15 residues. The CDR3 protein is CASNLMPSGGETQYF. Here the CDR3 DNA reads TGTGCCAGCAATCTTATGCCCTCCGGGGGAGAGACCCAGTACTTC.

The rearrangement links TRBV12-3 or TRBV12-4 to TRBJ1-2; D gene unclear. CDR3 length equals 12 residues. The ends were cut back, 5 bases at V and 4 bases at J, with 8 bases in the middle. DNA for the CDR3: TGTGCCAGCAGTGGTGGGTCCTATGGCTACACCTTC. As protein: CASSGGSYGYTF.

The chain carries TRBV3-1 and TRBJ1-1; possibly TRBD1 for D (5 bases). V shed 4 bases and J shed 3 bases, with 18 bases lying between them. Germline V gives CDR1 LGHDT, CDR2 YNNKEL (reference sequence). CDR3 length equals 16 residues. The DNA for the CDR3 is TGTGCCAGCAGCCCCGAGGGGAGAGGGTGGGACACTGAAGCTTTCTTT. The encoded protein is CASSPEGRGWDTEAFF.

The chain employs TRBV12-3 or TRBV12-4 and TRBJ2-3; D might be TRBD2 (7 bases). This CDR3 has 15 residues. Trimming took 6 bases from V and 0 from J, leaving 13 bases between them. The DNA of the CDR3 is TGTGCCAGCAGGATAGGGGGGGTTAGCACAGATACGCAGTATTTT. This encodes CASRIGGVSTDTQYF.

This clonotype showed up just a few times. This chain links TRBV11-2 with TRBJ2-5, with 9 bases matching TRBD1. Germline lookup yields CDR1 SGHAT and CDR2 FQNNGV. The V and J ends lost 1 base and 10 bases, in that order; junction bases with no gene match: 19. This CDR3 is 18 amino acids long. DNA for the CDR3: TGTGCCAGCAGCTTAGTAGGGGGTCCCGGGACAGGGACCCGTGGCCAGTACTTC. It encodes CASSLVGGPGTGTRGQYF.

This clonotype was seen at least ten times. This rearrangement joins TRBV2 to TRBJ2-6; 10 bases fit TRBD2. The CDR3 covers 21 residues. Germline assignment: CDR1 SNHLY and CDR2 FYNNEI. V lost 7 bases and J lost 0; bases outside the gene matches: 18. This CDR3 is CASISTVLAGEPSSGANVLTF. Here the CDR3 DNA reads TGTGCCAGCATTTCCACAGTCCTAGCGGGAGAACCTTCCTCTGGGGCCAACGTCCTGACTTTC. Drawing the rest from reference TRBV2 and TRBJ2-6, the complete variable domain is EPEVTQTPSHQVTQMGQEVILRCVPISNHLYFYWYRQILGQKVEFLVSFYNNEISEKSEIFDDQFSVERPDGSNFTLKIRSTKLEDSAMYFCASISTVLAGEPSSGANVLTFGAGSRLTVL.

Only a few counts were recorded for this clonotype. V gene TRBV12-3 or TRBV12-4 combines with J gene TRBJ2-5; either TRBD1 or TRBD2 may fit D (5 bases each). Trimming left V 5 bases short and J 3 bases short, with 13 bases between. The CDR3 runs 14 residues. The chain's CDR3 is CASSPSGPKETQYF. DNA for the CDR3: TGTGCCAGCAGTCCCTCGGGACCCAAAGAGACCCAGTACTTC.

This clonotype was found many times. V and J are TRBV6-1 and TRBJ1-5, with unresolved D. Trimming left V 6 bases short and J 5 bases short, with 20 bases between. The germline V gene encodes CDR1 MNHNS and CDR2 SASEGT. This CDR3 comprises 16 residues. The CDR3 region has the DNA TGTGCCAGCAGGCGTTCGGGAGGTACGCTCCATCAGCCCCAGCATTTT. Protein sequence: CASRRSGGTLHQPQHF.

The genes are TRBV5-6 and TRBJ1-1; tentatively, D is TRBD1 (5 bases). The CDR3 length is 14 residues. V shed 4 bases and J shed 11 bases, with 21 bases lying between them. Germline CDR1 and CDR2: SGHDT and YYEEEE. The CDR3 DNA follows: TGTGCCAGCAGCCTCCCCGACCAGCCCCGGGGGGCTTTCTTT. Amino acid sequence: CASSLPDQPRGAFF.

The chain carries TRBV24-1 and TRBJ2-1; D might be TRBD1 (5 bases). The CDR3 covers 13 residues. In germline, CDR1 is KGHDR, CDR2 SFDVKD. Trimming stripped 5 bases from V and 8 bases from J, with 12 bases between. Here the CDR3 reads CATSGSGWDEQFF. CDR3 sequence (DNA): TGTGCCACCAGTGGGTCAGGGTGGGATGAGCAGTTCTTC.

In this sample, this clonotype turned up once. This CDR3 reads CASSFGVTDTQYF. In nucleotides, the CDR3 is TGTGCCAGCAGTTTTGGGGTCACAGATACGCAGTATTTT. The V call is TRBV28, the J call TRBJ2-3; unclear D gene. Germline-derived CDR1 and CDR2 are MDHEN and SYDVKM. V lost 3 bases and J lost 2, with 6 bases in between. The CDR3 is made up of 13 amino acids.

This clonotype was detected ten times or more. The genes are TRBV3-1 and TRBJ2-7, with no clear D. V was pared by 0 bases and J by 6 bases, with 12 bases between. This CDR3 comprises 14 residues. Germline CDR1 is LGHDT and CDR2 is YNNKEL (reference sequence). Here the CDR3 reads CASSQDPGFSEQYF. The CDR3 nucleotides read TGTGCCAGCAGCCAAGATCCCGGGTTCTCCGAGCAGTACTTC.

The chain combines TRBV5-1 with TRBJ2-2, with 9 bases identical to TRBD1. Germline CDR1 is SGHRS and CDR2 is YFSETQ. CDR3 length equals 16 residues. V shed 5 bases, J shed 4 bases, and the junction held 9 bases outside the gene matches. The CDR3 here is CASRKQGAPATGELFF. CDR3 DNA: TGCGCCAGCAGGAAACAGGGGGCCCCGGCCACCGGGGAGCTGTTTTTT.

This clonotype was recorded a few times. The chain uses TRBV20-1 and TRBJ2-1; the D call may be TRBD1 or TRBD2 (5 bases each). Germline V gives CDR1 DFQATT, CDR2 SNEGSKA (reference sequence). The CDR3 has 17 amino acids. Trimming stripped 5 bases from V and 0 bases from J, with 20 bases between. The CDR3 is CSAGGRGPTGSYNEQFF. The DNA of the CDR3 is TGCAGTGCTGGGGGACGGGGACCCACCGGCTCCTACAATGAGCAGTTCTTC.

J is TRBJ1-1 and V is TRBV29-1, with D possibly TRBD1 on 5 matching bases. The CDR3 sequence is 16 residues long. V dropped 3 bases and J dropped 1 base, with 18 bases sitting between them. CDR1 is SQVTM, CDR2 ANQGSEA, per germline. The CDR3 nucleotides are TGCAGCGTTGAGTTATGGGGTGGGACGTCGAACACTGAAGCTTTCTTT. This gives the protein CSVELWGGTSNTEAFF. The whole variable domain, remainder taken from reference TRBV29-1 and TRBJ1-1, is SAVISQKPSRDICQRGTSLTIQCQVDSQVTMMFWYRQQPGQSLTLIATANQGSEATYESGFVIDKFPISRPNLTFSTLTVSNMSPEDSSIYLCSVELWGGTSNTEAFFGQGTRLTVV.

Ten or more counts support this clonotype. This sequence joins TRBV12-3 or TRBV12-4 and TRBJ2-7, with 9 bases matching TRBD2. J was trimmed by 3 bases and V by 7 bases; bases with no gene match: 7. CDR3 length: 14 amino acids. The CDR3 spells CASKPSGTLYEQYF. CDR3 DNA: TGTGCCAGCAAACCTAGCGGGACACTCTACGAGCAGTACTTC.

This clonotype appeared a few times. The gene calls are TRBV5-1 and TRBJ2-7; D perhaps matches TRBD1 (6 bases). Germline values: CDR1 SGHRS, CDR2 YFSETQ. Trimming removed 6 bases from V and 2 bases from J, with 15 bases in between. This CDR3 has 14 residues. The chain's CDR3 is CASTAEDSTYEQYF. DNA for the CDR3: TGCGCCAGCACCGCCGAGGACAGTACCTACGAGCAGTACTTC.

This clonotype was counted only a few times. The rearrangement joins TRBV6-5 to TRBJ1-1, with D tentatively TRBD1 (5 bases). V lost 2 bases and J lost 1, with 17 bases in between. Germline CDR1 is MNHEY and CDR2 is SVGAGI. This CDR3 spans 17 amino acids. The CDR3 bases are TGTGCCAGCAGTTACCCCCGGGGGGGGAGGCAGAACACTGAAGCTTTCTTT. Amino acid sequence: CASSYPRGGRQNTEAFF.

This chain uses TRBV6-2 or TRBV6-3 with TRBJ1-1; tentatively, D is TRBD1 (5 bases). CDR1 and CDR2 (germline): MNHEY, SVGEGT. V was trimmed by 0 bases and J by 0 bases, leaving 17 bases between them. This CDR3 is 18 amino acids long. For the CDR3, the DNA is TGTGCCAGCAGTTACTCGATTGGCCGGGACCTTATGAACACTGAAGCTTTCTTT. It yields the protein CASSYSIGRDLMNTEAFF.

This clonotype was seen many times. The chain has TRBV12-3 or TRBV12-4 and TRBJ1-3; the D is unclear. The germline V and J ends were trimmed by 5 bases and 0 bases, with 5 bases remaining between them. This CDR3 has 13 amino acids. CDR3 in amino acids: CASSPSSGNTIYF. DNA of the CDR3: TGTGCCAGCAGTCCGAGCTCTGGAAACACCATATATTTT.

CDR3 bases: TGCAGTGCTCGGGACACCCAATTTCGTGTCGGGGAGCTGTTTTTT. Translating gives CSARDTQFRVGELFF. The chain carries TRBV20-1 and TRBJ2-2, with a tentative D call TRBD1 (6 bases). This CDR3 has 15 residues. Looked up from germline, CDR1 is DFQATT and CDR2 is SNEGSKA (reference sequence). V lost 5 bases and J 7 bases, leaving 20 bases between the germline ends.

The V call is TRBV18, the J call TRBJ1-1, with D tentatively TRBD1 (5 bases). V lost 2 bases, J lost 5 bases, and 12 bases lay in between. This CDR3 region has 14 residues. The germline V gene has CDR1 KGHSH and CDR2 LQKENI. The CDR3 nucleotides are TGTGCCAGCTCACCAAACCCGGGGGGGACTGAAGCTTTCTTT. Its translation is CASSPNPGGTEAFF.

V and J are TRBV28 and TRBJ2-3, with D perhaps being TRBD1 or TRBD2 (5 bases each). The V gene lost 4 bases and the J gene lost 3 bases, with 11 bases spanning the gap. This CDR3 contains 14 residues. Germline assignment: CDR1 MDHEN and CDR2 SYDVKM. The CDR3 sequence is CASSWGTQTDTQYF. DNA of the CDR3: TGTGCCAGCAGTTGGGGGACCCAGACAGATACGCAGTATTTT.

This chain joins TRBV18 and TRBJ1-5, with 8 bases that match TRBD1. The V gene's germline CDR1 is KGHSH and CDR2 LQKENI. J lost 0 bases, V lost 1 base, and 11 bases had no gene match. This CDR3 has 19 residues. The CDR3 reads CASSPLPAAGGRSNQPQHF. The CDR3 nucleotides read TGTGCCAGCTCACCACTACCGGCAGCAGGGGGCCGTAGCAATCAGCCCCAGCATTTT.

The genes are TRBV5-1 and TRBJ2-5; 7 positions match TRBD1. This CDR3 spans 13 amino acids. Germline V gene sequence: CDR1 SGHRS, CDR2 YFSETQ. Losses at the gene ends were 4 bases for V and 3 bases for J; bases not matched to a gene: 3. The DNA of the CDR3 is TGCGCCAGCAGCGAGACAGGGAAAGAGACCCAGTACTTC. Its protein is CASSETGKETQYF.

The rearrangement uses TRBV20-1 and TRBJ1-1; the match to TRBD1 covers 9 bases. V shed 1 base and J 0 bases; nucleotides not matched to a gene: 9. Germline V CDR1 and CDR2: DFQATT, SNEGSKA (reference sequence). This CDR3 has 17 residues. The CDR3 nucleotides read TGCAGTGCTAGAGCTACGTTGGGACAGGGTATGAACACTGAAGCTTTCTTT. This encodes CSARATLGQGMNTEAFF.

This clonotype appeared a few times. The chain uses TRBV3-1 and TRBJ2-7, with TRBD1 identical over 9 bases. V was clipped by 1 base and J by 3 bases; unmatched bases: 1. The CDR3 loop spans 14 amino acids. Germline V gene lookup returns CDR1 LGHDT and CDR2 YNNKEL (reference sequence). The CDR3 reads CASSQVGQGYEQYF. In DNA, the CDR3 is TGTGCCAGCAGCCAAGTGGGACAGGGCTACGAGCAGTACTTC.

The CDR3 region is CASSLRRQDYEQYF. In DNA form, the CDR3 reads TGTGCCAGCAGTTTGCGCCGACAGGACTACGAGCAGTACTTC. V and J are TRBV27 and TRBJ2-7; a weak D match, TRBD1 (6 bases). Germline loops: CDR1 MNHEY, CDR2 SMNVEV (reference sequence). The CDR3 is 14 amino acids. Trimming left V 3 bases short and J 3 bases short, with 12 bases between.

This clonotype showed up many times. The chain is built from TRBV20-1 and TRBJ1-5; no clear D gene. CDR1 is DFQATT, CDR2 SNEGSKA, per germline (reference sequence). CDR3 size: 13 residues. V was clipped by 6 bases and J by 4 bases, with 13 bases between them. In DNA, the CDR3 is TGCAGTGCCACATGGTCCTTTAATCAGCCCCAGCATTTT. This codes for CSATWSFNQPQHF.

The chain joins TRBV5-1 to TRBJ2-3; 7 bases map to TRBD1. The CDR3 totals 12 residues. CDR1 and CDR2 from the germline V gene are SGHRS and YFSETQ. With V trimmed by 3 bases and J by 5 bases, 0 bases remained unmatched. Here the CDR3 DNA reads TGCGCCAGCAGCTACAGGGGAGATACGCAGTATTTT. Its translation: CASSYRGDTQYF.

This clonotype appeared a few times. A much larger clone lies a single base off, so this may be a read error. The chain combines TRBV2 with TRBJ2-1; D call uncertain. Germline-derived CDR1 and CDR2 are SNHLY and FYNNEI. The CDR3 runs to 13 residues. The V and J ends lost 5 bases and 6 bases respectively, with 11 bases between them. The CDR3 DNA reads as TGTGCCAGCAGTTTAGGGATTGGCAATGAGCAGTTCTTC. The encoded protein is CASSLGIGNEQFF.